The 28 T cell receptor beta chains given below trace back to one sample, sequenced in a study of PD-1 blockade in classical Hodgkin lymphoma. Measured with immunoSEQ multiplex PCR; TCRdb has only the in-frame clones, and not every one. Of tens of thousands of clones listed, over 80% are singletons. Time point in this sample: cycle 4 day 1 (C4D1), after six to seven weeks of nivolumab. Exposure to brentuximab vedotin varied, and each patient had relapsed following autologous stem cell transplantation. Purification of CD4+ T cells from thawed PBMCs was achieved by magnetic negative selection. The sample consisted of CD4+ T cells from blood, taken before the fourth cycle of nivolumab. The receptors come from a human donor with classical Hodgkin lymphoma.

The rearrangement links TRBV5-4 to TRBJ1-6; TRBD1 might be the D (6 bases). Germline-derived CDR1 and CDR2 are SGHNT and YYREEE (reference sequence). V shed 4 bases and J shed 0 bases, with 20 bases lying between them. CDR3 length equals 19 residues. The CDR3 nucleotides are TGTGCCAGCAGCACGGACAGCCTAACCTCGAGCTCCTATAATTCACCCCTCCACTTT. Its protein product is CASSTDSLTSSSYNSPLHF.

The gene calls are TRBV27 and TRBJ1-6; 8 nucleotides align to TRBD1. The V and J ends lost 7 bases and 6 bases, in that order; junction bases with no gene match: 8. Germline CDR1 and CDR2: MNHEY and SMNVEV (reference sequence). This CDR3 contains 15 residues. CDR3 nucleotide sequence: TGTGCCAGCAAATATGGGACAGGCCTTAATTCACCCCTCCACTTT. Encoded protein: CASKYGTGLNSPLHF.

The chain is built from TRBV7-2 and TRBJ2-7; 8 bases line up with TRBD1. V shed 4 bases, J shed 7 bases, and the junction held 6 bases outside the gene matches. CDR1 is SGHTA, CDR2 FQGNSA, per germline. This CDR3 contains 13 residues. This CDR3 is CASSYDRGQEQYF. The DNA for the CDR3 is TGTGCCAGCAGCTATGACAGGGGACAAGAGCAGTACTTC.

The rearrangement uses TRBV7-7 and TRBJ2-5; TRBD2 aligns across 14 bases. The germline V gene has CDR1 SSHAT and CDR2 FNYEAQ (reference sequence). The V and J ends lost 5 bases and 2 bases, in that order; junction bases with no gene match: 4. This CDR3 spans 16 amino acids. The CDR3 coding sequence is TGTGCCAGCAGCCCGGGACTAGCGGGGGCGCAAGAGACCCAGTACTTC. Translation: CASSPGLAGAQETQYF. The complete variable domain, with remaining parts taken from reference TRBV7-7 and TRBJ2-5, reads GAGVSQSPRYKVTKRGQDVTLRCDPISSHATLYWYQQALGQGPEFLTYFNYEAQPDKSGLPSDRFSAERPEGSISTLTIQRTEQRDSAMYRCASSPGLAGAQETQYFGPGTRLLVL.

V usage is TRBV2 and J usage is TRBJ1-2, with 7 bases fitting TRBD1. The CDR3 sequence is 15 residues long. Trimming removed 5 bases from V and 6 bases from J; junction bases left unmatched: 12. Germline assignment: CDR1 SNHLY and CDR2 FYNNEI. CDR3 in DNA: TGTGCCAGCAGTCCCTCGGACAGGCGGGGGCATGGCTACACCTTC. Translating it yields CASSPSDRRGHGYTF.

The CDR3 reads CASSPGQGMETQYF. The DNA for the CDR3 is TGCGCCAGCAGCCCGGGACAGGGGATGGAGACCCAGTACTTC. The J gene is TRBJ2-5, the V gene TRBV5-1, with 10 bases fitting TRBD1. Germline V gene lookup returns CDR1 SGHRS and CDR2 YFSETQ. The CDR3 is 14 amino acids. V was pared by 4 bases and J by 5 bases, with 5 bases of the junction left unmatched.

The genes are TRBV4-3 and TRBJ1-2; D remains ambiguous. Germline CDR1 and CDR2: LGHNA and YSLEER. V shed 0 bases and J shed 4 bases, with 15 bases lying between them. The CDR3 runs 16 residues. DNA for the CDR3: TGCGCCAGCAGCCAAGATCTTGGCAGCGACGCCTATGGCTACACCTTC. As protein: CASSQDLGSDAYGYTF.

The chain combines TRBV6-6 with TRBJ1-5; a possible D gene is TRBD1 (6 bases). The CDR3 has 14 residues. Germline V gene lookup returns CDR1 MNHNY and CDR2 SVGAGI (reference sequence). Trimming took 8 bases from V and 6 from J, leaving 17 bases between them. DNA for the CDR3: TGTGCCAGCCATCTTTGGGGGGGCGGTCAGCCCCAGCATTTT. It yields the protein CASHLWGGGQPQHF.

The chain joins TRBV9 to TRBJ2-5; D may be TRBD2 (6 bases). The CDR3 spans 14 residues. Germline assignment: CDR1 SGDLS and CDR2 YYNGEE. With 3 bases removed from V and 2 bases from J, the gap between germline ends came to 11 bases. The CDR3 sequence: CASSERAYQETQYF. The CDR3 nucleotides read TGTGCCAGCAGCGAGCGGGCGTATCAAGAGACCCAGTACTTC.

This rearrangement joins TRBV6-5 to TRBJ2-7; the D gene is possibly TRBD1 (6 bases). Germline V gives CDR1 MNHEY, CDR2 SVGAGI. V was trimmed by 10 bases and J by 5 bases, leaving 21 bases between them. CDR3 size: 14 residues. This CDR3 reads CATGPTDRLNEQYF. CDR3 coding DNA: TGTGCCACAGGACCTACAGACAGGTTAAACGAGCAGTACTTC.

A few counts support this clone. The gene calls are TRBV27 and TRBJ1-2; unclear D gene. This CDR3 has 14 residues. Germline values: CDR1 MNHEY, CDR2 SMNVEV (reference sequence). The V end lost 0 bases, the J end lost 4 bases, and 9 bases lay between the germline ends. DNA of the CDR3: TGTGCCAGCAGTTTATCCCGGCAGTCCTATGGCTACACCTTC. Translated: CASSLSRQSYGYTF.

The chain has TRBV11-2 and TRBJ1-1; D may be TRBD1 (5 bases). Germline V lookup: CDR1 SGHAT, CDR2 FQNNGV. This CDR3 is built from 14 residues. With 0 bases removed from V and 5 bases from J, the gap between germline ends came to 10 bases. The CDR3 DNA reads as TGTGCCAGCAGCTTAGAACGGGGGAGGACTGAAGCTTTCTTT. It codes for CASSLERGRTEAFF.

The V call is TRBV20-1, the J call TRBJ2-7, with 9 bases lining up with TRBD2. With 6 bases clipped from V and 6 bases from J, the junction kept 3 bases outside the gene matches. The germline V gene has CDR1 DFQATT and CDR2 SNEGSKA (reference sequence). This CDR3 is 11 amino acids long. The CDR3 loop is CSAGLASEQYF. As DNA, the CDR3 is TGCAGTGCCGGACTAGCGTCCGAGCAGTACTTC.

The chain has TRBV9 and TRBJ2-3; D unclear. V lost 0 bases and J lost 10, with 6 bases in between. Germline CDR1 SGDLS, CDR2 YYNGEE. The CDR3 consists of 11 residues. As DNA, the CDR3 is TGTGCCAGCAGCGTAGGTTTGGCGCAGTATTTT. Protein sequence: CASSVGLAQYF.

Only one count was recorded for this clone. This sequence joins TRBV30 and TRBJ2-5; D ambiguous. The CDR3 covers 12 residues. From germline, CDR1 is GTSNPN and CDR2 SVGIG (reference sequence). V was trimmed by 8 bases and J by 4 bases, leaving 14 bases between them. Written as DNA, the CDR3 is TGTGCCGCTCAAGGGCAGACAGAGACCCAGTACTTC. Translation: CAAQGQTETQYF.

The chain joins TRBV15 to TRBJ2-5; 9 bases map to TRBD1. Trimming cost V 5 bases and J 9 bases; bases outside gene matches: 13. CDR1 and CDR2 from the germline V gene are LNHNV and YYDKDF (reference sequence). The CDR3 consists of 15 residues. As DNA, the CDR3 is TGTGCCACCAGCGTTCACTCCGGGACAGGGAGGTCCCAGTACTTC. Translation gives CATSVHSGTGRSQYF.

The genes are TRBV30 and TRBJ1-5; D is unclear. The germline gives CDR1 GTSNPN, CDR2 SVGIG (reference sequence). Trimming removed 3 bases at V and 2 bases at J, with 8 bases between. The CDR3 consists of 13 residues. For the CDR3, the DNA is TGTGCCTGGAGGGTGGAGGGCAATCAGCCCCAGCATTTT. Translated: CAWRVEGNQPQHF.

The V call is TRBV5-1, the J call TRBJ2-6, with D tentatively TRBD1 or TRBD2 (6 bases each). The CDR3 is 17 residues long. Trimming stripped 0 bases from V and 4 bases from J, with 14 bases between. Germline V CDR1 and CDR2: SGHRS, YFSETQ. The CDR3 DNA reads as TGCGCCAGCAGCTTGGCCCCAGGGGCGGGGGGGGCCAACGTCCTGACTTTC. This gives the protein CASSLAPGAGGANVLTF.

The V and J genes are TRBV2 and TRBJ2-1; D is possibly TRBD1 (7 bases). This CDR3 is built from 15 residues. Looked up from germline, CDR1 is SNHLY and CDR2 is FYNNEI. V was trimmed by 6 bases and J by 3 bases, leaving 15 bases between them. The CDR3 spells CASRLRGVFYNEQFF. The CDR3 nucleotides are TGTGCCAGCAGGCTCAGGGGGGTTTTCTACAATGAGCAGTTCTTC.

The chain uses TRBV4-3 and TRBJ2-1; D perhaps matches TRBD2 (5 bases). The CDR3 is 12 residues long. The V end lost 2 bases, the J end lost 7 bases, and 6 bases lay between the germline ends. Germline V CDR1 and CDR2: LGHNA, YSLEER. CDR3 sequence: CASSQRGNEQFF. Here the CDR3 DNA reads TGCGCCAGCAGCCAACGAGGGAATGAGCAGTTCTTC.

The chain recombines TRBV5-1 with TRBJ1-4; the match to TRBD1 covers 8 bases. Germline lookup yields CDR1 SGHRS and CDR2 YFSETQ. The V segment lost 2 bases and the J segment 8 bases; nucleotides outside the gene matches: 5. The length of the CDR3 is 14 residues. CDR3 region: CASSFQGAREKLFF. The CDR3 DNA sequence: TGCGCCAGCAGCTTCCAGGGGGCGCGGGAAAAACTGTTTTTT. Based on the CDR3 plus reference TRBV5-1 and TRBJ1-4, the full variable domain is KAGVTQTPRYLIKTRGQQVTLSCSPISGHRSVSWYQQTPGQGLQFLFEYFSETQRNKGNFPGRFSGRQFSNSRSEMNVSTLELGDSALYLCASSFQGAREKLFFGSGTQLSVL.

The rearrangement links TRBV7-6 to TRBJ1-1, with a possible D match to TRBD1 (5 bases). CDR3 length: 14 amino acids. Germline values: CDR1 SGHVS, CDR2 FNYEAQ. The V gene lost 3 bases and the J gene lost 0 bases, with 8 bases spanning the gap. The CDR3 region is CASSFRDVNTEAFF. The CDR3 DNA sequence: TGTGCCAGCAGCTTCCGGGACGTGAACACTGAAGCTTTCTTT.

The chain joins TRBV4-3 to TRBJ2-6, with D unresolved. The germline V gene has CDR1 LGHNA and CDR2 YSLEER. The CDR3 is 13 residues long. The V and J ends lost 6 bases and 1 base respectively, with 4 bases between them. The CDR3: CASRQSGANVLTF. CDR3 in DNA: TGCGCCAGCAGGCAATCTGGGGCCAACGTCCTGACTTTC.

This rearrangement joins TRBV28 to TRBJ1-2; 7 bases match TRBD1. Germline V gene sequence: CDR1 MDHEN, CDR2 SYDVKM. V lost 8 bases, J lost 5 bases, and 5 bases stayed unmatched. CDR3 length: 12 residues. This CDR3 is CASLGQDYGYTF. As DNA, the CDR3 is TGTGCCAGCCTCGGACAGGATTATGGCTACACCTTC.

This clone was counted once. V usage is TRBV27 and J usage is TRBJ1-4; D unresolved. This CDR3 has 16 residues. V lost 4 bases to trimming and J lost 0 bases, with 12 bases between them. Germline V gene lookup returns CDR1 MNHEY and CDR2 SMNVEV (reference sequence). The CDR3 nucleotides read TGTGCCAGCAGTTACCATTTGGATACAACTAATGAAAAACTGTTTTTT. Translating gives CASSYHLDTTNEKLFF.

This rearrangement joins TRBV2 to TRBJ1-1; D call uncertain. Trimming took off 6 bases at V and 5 bases at J, with 10 bases between the two ends. The CDR3 contains 12 residues. Germline-derived CDR1 and CDR2 are SNHLY and FYNNEI. CDR3 bases: TGTGCCAGCAGGGTCAGTTTAACTGAAGCTTTCTTT. This encodes CASRVSLTEAFF. Drawing the rest from reference TRBV2 and TRBJ1-1, the complete variable domain is EPEVTQTPSHQVTQMGQEVILRCVPISNHLYFYWYRQILGQKVEFLVSFYNNEISEKSEIFDDQFSVERPDGSNFTLKIRSTKLEDSAMYFCASRVSLTEAFFGQGTRLTVV.

The rearrangement joins TRBV18 to TRBJ2-7, with a tentative D call TRBD1 (5 bases). The V end lost 5 bases, the J end lost 2 bases, and 13 bases lay between the germline ends. CDR1 and CDR2 (germline): KGHSH, LQKENI. The CDR3 contains 14 residues. CDR3 bases: TGTGCCAGCTCATCCTTTAGGGGCCCCTACGAGCAGTACTTC. Amino acid sequence: CASSSFRGPYEQYF.

The V and J genes are TRBV7-3 and TRBJ2-3; TRBD1 agrees at 7 bases. Germline-derived CDR1 and CDR2 are SGHTA and FQGTGA. The CDR3 has 15 residues. The junction had 3 bases not matched to a gene; V was cut back by 1 base and J by 2 bases. This chain's CDR3 is CASSLMGTATDTQYF. The CDR3 nucleotides read TGTGCCAGCAGCTTAATGGGGACAGCCACAGATACGCAGTATTTT.